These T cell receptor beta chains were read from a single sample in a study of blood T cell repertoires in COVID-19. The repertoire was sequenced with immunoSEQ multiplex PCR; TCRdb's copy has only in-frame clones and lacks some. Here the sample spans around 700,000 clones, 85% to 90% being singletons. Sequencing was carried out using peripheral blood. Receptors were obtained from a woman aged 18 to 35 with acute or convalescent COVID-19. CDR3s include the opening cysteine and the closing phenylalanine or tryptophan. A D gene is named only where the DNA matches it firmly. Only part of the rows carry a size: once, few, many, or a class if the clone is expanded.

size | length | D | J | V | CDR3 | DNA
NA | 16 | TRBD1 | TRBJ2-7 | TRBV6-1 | CASSERRTGGKSEQYF | TGTGCCAGCAGTGAAAGGCGGACAGGGGGTAAGTCCGAGCAGTACTTC
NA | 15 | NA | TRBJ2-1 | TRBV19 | CASSIGLGGGTEQFF | TGTGCCAGTAGTATAGGGTTGGGGGGGGGCACTGAGCAGTTCTTC
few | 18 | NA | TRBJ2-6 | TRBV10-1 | CASPIRVPPNSGANVLTF | TGCGCCAGTCCGATCAGGGTTCCCCCTAACTCTGGGGCCAACGTCCTGACTTTC
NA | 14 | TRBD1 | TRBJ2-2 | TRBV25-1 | CASQGQQNTGELFF | TGTGCCAGCCAGGGACAGCAGAACACCGGGGAGCTGTTTTTT
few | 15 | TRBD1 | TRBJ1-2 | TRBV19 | CASRTTGQGNYGYTF | TGTGCCAGTAGGACGACCGGACAGGGGAACTATGGCTACACCTTC
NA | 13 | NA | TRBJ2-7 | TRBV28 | CASSLSSSYEQYF | TGTGCCAGCAGTTTATCCAGCTCCTACGAGCAGTACTTC
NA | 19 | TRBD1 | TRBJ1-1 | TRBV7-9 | CASSPRLQGSGGRGTEAFF | TGTGCCAGCAGCCCCCGCCTACAGGGGTCCGGCGGTAGGGGCACTGAAGCTTTCTTT
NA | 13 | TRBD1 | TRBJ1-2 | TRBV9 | CASSYMTGGGYTF | TGTGCCAGCAGCTATATGACAGGGGGTGGCTACACCTTC
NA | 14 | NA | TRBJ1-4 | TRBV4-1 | CASSRGWDNEKLFF | TGCGCCAGCAGTCGGGGGTGGGATAATGAAAAACTGTTTTTT
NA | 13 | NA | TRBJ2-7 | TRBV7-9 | CASSFGDTYEQYF | TGTGCCAGCAGCTTCGGGGACACCTACGAGCAGTACTTC
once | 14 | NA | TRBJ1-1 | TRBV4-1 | CASSQDGQVREAFF | TGCGCCAGCAGCCAAGACGGCCAGGTACGTGAAGCTTTCTTT
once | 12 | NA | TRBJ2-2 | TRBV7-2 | CASSRADGELFF | TGTGCCAGCAGCCGAGCCGACGGGGAGCTGTTTTTT
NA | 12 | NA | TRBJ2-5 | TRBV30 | CAWTPGQETQYF | TGTGCCTGGACCCCAGGGCAAGAGACCCAGTACTTC
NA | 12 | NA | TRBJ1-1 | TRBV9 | CASSEGLTEAFF | TGTGCCAGCAGCGAGGGACTCACTGAAGCTTTCTTT
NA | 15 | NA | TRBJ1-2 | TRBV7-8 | CASSLSAGGAEGYTF | TGTGCCAGCAGCTTATCCGCCGGGGGGGCCGAAGGCTACACCTTC
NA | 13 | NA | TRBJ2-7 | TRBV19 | CASSSRGAYEQYF | TGTGCCAGTAGTAGCAGGGGCGCATACGAGCAGTACTTC
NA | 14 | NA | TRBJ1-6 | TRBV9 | CASSVGEWGEPLHF | TGTGCCAGCAGCGTAGGAGAGTGGGGGGAACCCCTCCACTTT
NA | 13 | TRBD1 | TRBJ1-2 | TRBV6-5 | CASSVGGRKGYTF | TGTGCCAGCAGCGTAGGGGGCAGGAAAGGCTACACCTTC
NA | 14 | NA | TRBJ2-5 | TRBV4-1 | CASSRATGWETQYF | TGCGCCAGCAGCCGGGCTACTGGTTGGGAGACCCAGTACTTC
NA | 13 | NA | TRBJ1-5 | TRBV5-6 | CASSPGGDQPQHF | TGTGCCAGCAGCCCGGGGGGGGATCAGCCCCAGCATTTT
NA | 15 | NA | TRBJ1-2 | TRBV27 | CASSFTGGLNYGYTF | TGTGCCAGCAGTTTTACCGGGGGATTAAACTATGGCTACACCTTC
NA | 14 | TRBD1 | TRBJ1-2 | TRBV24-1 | CATSRGQGDYGYTF | TGTGCCACCAGTAGGGGACAGGGAGACTATGGCTACACCTTC
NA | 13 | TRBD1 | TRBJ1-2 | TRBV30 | CAWGRGPENGYTF | TGTGCCTGGGGCAGGGGGCCTGAGAATGGCTACACCTTC
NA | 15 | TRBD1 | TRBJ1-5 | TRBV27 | CASRPTGGSNQPQHF | TGTGCCAGCAGACCTACAGGGGGTAGCAATCAGCCCCAGCATTTT
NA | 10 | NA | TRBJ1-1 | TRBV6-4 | CASPDTEAFF | TGTGCCAGCCCCGACACTGAAGCTTTCTTT
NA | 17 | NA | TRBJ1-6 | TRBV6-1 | CASSERQSWSYNSPLHF | TGTGCCAGCAGTGAACGCCAAAGCTGGAGTTATAATTCACCCCTCCACTTT
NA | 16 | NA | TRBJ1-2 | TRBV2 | CASSEPGPRGNYGYTF | TGTGCCAGCAGTGAACCCGGGCCTAGGGGTAACTATGGCTACACCTTC
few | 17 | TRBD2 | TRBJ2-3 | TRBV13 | CASSLAGLAESTDTQYF | TGTGCCAGCAGCTTAGCGGGACTAGCGGAGAGCACAGATACGCAGTATTTT
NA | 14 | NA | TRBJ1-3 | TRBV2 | CASREDSTGNTIYF | TGTGCCAGCAGGGAGGACTCGACTGGAAACACCATATATTTT
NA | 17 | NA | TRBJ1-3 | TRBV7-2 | CASSGTGTSSSGNTIYF | TGTGCCAGCAGCGGAACCGGGACATCGAGCTCTGGAAACACCATATATTTT
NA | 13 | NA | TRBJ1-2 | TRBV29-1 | CSVLEGMFDGYTF | TGCAGCGTTCTGGAGGGGATGTTCGATGGCTACACCTTC
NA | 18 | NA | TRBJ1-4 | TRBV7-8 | CASSFERPPSASNEKLFF | TGTGCCAGCAGCTTCGAAAGACCCCCTTCAGCGTCTAATGAAAAACTGTTTTTT
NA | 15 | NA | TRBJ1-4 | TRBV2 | CASSERTASNEKLFF | TGTGCCAGCAGTGAGAGGACAGCGAGCAATGAAAAACTGTTTTTT
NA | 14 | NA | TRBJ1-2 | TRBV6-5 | CASMVPGYDYGYTF | TGTGCCAGCATGGTTCCGGGGTACGACTATGGCTACACCTTC
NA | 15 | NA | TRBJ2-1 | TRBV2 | CASIEQERSYNEQFF | TGTGCCAGCATAGAACAGGAACGCTCCTACAATGAGCAGTTCTTC
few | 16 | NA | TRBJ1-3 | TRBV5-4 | CASSYTGPSSGNTIYF | TGTGCCAGCAGCTACACAGGCCCCAGCTCTGGAAACACCATATATTTT
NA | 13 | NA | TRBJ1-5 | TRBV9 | CASIVSFNQPQHF | TGTGCCAGCATCGTGTCCTTTAATCAGCCCCAGCATTTT
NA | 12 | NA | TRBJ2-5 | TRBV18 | CASSPILETQYF | TGTGCCAGCTCACCTATCTTGGAGACCCAGTACTTC
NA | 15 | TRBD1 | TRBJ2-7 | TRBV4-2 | CASSHLGDRAYEQYF | TGTGCCAGCAGCCACTTAGGGGACAGAGCCTACGAGCAGTACTTC
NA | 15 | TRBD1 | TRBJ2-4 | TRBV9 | CASSVGRDRPNIQYF | TGTGCCAGCAGCGTAGGCCGGGACAGACCGAACATTCAGTACTTC
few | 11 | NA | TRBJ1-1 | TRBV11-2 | CASRGNTEAFF | TGTGCCAGCCGAGGCAACACTGAAGCTTTCTTT
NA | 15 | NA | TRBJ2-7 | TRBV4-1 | CASSQAREMGYEQYF | TGCGCCAGCAGCCAAGCCAGGGAAATGGGCTACGAGCAGTACTTC
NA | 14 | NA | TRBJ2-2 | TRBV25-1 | CASKDNSVSGELFF | TGTGCCAGCAAGGACAACTCCGTTAGCGGGGAGCTGTTTTTT
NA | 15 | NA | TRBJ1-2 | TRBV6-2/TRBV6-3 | CASSYSDSAGYGYTF | TGTGCCAGCAGTTACTCGGATTCGGCGGGCTATGGCTACACCTTC